The 8 T cell receptor beta chains below were found in one sample sequenced in a study of prognosis after radiotherapy for stage I lung cancer. Genomic DNA was subjected to two-round multiplex PCR for amplification of TCR beta CDR3. It was primers specific to each TRBV and TRBJ gene that first-round PCR used. TCRdb processed the multiplex PCR reads anew with MiXCR; each CDR3 protein has one entry. The data show fewer than 25,000 distinct CDR3 sequences, with around 24% seen just once and 22% held by the top ten. Sequencing was performed on PBMCs, taken before or after stereotactic body radiation therapy (not recorded which). The receptors come from a donor at least 50 years old with non-small cell lung cancer.

Turning to this clonotype: Since a far larger clone is one base different, this is likely a read error. The DNA for the CDR3 is TGTGCCAGCAGCTCGTGGTTGGAGCGCGTCAACACTGAAGCTTTCTTT. Its translation is CASSSWLERVNTEAFF. The gene calls are TRBV11-2 and TRBJ1-1; no definite D call. Germline CDR1 and CDR2: SGHAT and FQNNGV. V lost 4 bases to trimming and J lost 2 bases, with 17 bases between them. The CDR3 spans 16 residues.

This clonotype was found many times. The gene calls are TRBV2 and TRBJ1-3, with unresolved D. Germline V gene data show CDR1 as SNHLY and CDR2 as FYNNEI. The CDR3 has 15 amino acids. V was cut by 8 bases and J by 0 bases, with 14 bases left in between. As DNA, the CDR3 is TGTGCCAGCCGGTGGCAGGACCCCTCTGGAAACACCATATATTTT. Its translation: CASRWQDPSGNTIYF.

The rearrangement joins TRBV19 to TRBJ2-1; the match to TRBD2 covers 12 bases. Germline V gene data show CDR1 as LNHDA and CDR2 as SQIVND (reference sequence). V lost 4 bases and J lost 1; bases outside the gene matches: 11. CDR3 length: 19 amino acids. The CDR3 sequence: CASSTLETSGSLSYNEQFF. The CDR3 coding sequence is TGTGCCAGTAGTACATTGGAGACTAGCGGGAGCTTATCCTACAATGAGCAGTTCTTC.

The CDR3, as DNA: TGTGCCTGGAGTGGGACTAGCGATTACAATGAGCAGTTCTTC. Translated, it gives CAWSGTSDYNEQFF. The chain is built from TRBV30 and TRBJ2-1, with 9 bases that match TRBD2. This CDR3 is built from 14 residues. The germline V gene has CDR1 GTSNPN and CDR2 SVGIG (reference sequence). V lost 1 base, J lost 4 bases, and 2 bases stayed unmatched.

This clonotype was counted once. A far larger clone is just one base off, so this is likely a read error. The rearrangement uses TRBV6-4 and TRBJ2-2; possibly TRBD1 or TRBD2 for D (5 bases each). CDR1 and CDR2 from the germline V gene are MRHNA and SNTAGT. This CDR3 is 15 amino acids long. For the CDR3, the DNA is TGTGCCAGCAGTTACTCCCCGACAGAGACCGGGGAGATGTTTTTT. Translation: CASSYSPTETGEMFF.

This chain links TRBV7-6 with TRBJ2-3, with TRBD1 as a possible D gene (5 bases). The CDR3 totals 16 residues. The germline CDR1 and CDR2 sequences are SGHVS and FNYEAQ. V was pared by 5 bases and J by 1 base, with 16 bases between. The CDR3 nucleotides are TGTGCCAGCAGCGAGACCGCAAAAGGGGGCACAGATACGCAGTATTTT. Its protein is CASSETAKGGTDTQYF.

The V and J genes are TRBV30 and TRBJ2-1; 11 bases are a match to TRBD2. Germline CDR1 and CDR2: GTSNPN and SVGIG (reference sequence). The CDR3 spans 15 residues. Trimming took 3 bases from V and 3 from J; bases not matched to a gene: 4. The CDR3 loop reads CAWSPLAGVYNEQFF. The CDR3 DNA reads TGTGCCTGGAGCCCACTAGCGGGAGTCTACAATGAGCAGTTCTTC. The full variable domain, completed using reference TRBV30 and TRBJ2-1, is SQTIHQWPATLVQPVGSPLSLECTVEGTSNPNLYWYRQAAGRGLQLLFYSVGIGQISSEVPQNLSASRPQDRQFILSSKKLLLSDSGFYLCAWSPLAGVYNEQFFGPGTRLTVL.

By share of the sample, this clonotype is medium-sized. The chain links TRBV5-1 to TRBJ2-1; 8 bases are a match to TRBD2. The CDR3 has 15 amino acids. Germline CDR1 SGHRS, CDR2 YFSETQ. Trimming cost V 4 bases and J 2 bases; bases outside gene matches: 5. For the CDR3, the DNA is TGCGCCAGCAGCCGTCAGCGGGAGACCTACAATGAGCAGTTCTTC. This translates into CASSRQRETYNEQFF.